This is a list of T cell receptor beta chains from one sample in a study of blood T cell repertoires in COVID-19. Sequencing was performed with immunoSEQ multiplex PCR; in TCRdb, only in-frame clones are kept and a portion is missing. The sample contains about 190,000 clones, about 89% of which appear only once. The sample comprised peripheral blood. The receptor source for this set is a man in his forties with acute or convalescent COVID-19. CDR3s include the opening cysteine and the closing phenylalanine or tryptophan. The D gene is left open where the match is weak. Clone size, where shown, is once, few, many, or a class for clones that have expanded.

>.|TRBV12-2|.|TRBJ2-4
CASRPPGLAVPQLAKNIQYF
TGTGCAAGTCGCCCCCCCGGACTAGCGGTTCCTCAGTTAGCCAAAAACATTCAGTACTTC
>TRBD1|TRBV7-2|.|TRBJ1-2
CASSWDRTYGYTF
TGTGCCAGCAGCTGGGACAGGACCTATGGCTACACCTTC
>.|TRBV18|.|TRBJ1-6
CASSPDKAGNSPLHF
TGTGCCAGCTCACCCGACAAGGCGGGCAATTCACCCCTCCACTTT
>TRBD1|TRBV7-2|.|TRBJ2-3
CASSSRDSLDTQYF
TGTGCCAGCAGCTCAAGGGACAGCTTAGATACGCAGTATTTT
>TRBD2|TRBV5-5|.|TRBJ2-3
CASNVLAGGHRTDTQYF
TGTGCCAGCAACGTACTAGCGGGGGGCCACCGCACAGATACGCAGTATTTT
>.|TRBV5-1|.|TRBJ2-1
CASSLTPGVPYNEQFF
TGCGCCAGCAGCTTGACCCCCGGTGTCCCCTACAATGAGCAGTTCTTC
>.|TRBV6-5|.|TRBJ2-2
CASTVTRGETGELFF
TGTGCCAGCACCGTAACCAGGGGGGAAACCGGGGAGCTGTTTTTT
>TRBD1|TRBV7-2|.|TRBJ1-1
CASSRGQQNTEAFF
TGTGCCAGCAGCCGGGGACAGCAGAACACTGAAGCTTTCTTT
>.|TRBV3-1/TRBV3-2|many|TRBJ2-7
CASSPAGSGEQYF
TGTGCCAGCAGCCCTGCCGGGTCGGGGGAGCAGTACTTC
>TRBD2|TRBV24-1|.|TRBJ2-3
CATSDRTSGAYTQYF
TGTGCCACCAGTGACCGGACTAGCGGGGCTTATACGCAGTATTTT
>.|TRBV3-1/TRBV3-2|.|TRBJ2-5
CASSQDGDNQETQYF
TGTGCCAGCAGCCAAGATGGGGACAACCAAGAGACCCAGTACTTC
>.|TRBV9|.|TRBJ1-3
CASSGDSGSGNTIYF
TGTGCCAGCAGCGGTGACTCCGGCTCTGGAAACACCATATATTTT
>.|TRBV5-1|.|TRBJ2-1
CASSLTGKLSYNEQFF
TGCGCCAGCAGCTTGACAGGGAAACTATCCTACAATGAGCAGTTCTTC
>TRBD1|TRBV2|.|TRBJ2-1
CASRTGTGAPNEQFF
TGTGCCAGCAGAACCGGGACAGGGGCACCAAATGAGCAGTTCTTC
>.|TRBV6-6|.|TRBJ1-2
CASSYSGGAVNYGYTF
TGTGCCAGCAGTTACTCGGGAGGGGCCGTCAACTATGGCTACACCTTC
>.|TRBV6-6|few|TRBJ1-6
CASRLAGAPLHF
TGTGCCAGCCGCTTAGCGGGGGCTCCCCTCCACTTT
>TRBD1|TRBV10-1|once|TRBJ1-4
CASSVRDRGPVTNEKLFF
TGCGCCAGCAGTGTACGGGACAGGGGGCCGGTTACTAATGAAAAACTGTTTTTT
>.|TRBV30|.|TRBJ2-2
CAWSESKGELFF
TGTGCCTGGAGTGAATCTAAAGGGGAGCTGTTTTTT
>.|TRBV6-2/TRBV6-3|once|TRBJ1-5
CASSSDPHRETSNQPQHF
TGTGCCAGCAGTTCCGACCCCCACAGGGAGACTAGCAATCAGCCCCAGCATTTT
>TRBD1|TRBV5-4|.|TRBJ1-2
CASSVKTGVNYGYTF
TGTGCCAGCAGTGTGAAGACAGGGGTGAACTATGGCTACACCTTC
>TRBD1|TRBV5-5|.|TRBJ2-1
CASSLDRGSSYNEQFF
TGTGCCAGCAGCTTGGACAGGGGATCGTCCTACAATGAGCAGTTCTTC
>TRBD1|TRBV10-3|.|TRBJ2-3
CAIWPGQGITDTQYF
TGTGCCATTTGGCCGGGACAGGGTATAACAGATACGCAGTATTTT
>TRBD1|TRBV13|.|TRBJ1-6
CASSLTGALNSPLHF
TGTGCCAGCAGCTTAACAGGGGCTCTGAATTCACCCCTCCACTTT
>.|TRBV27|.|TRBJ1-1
CASSLWGGGTEAFF
TGTGCCAGCAGTTTATGGGGGGGTGGCACTGAAGCTTTCTTT
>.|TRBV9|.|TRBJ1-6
CASSGGGNNSPLHF
TGTGCCAGCAGCGGGGGGGGCAATAATTCACCCCTCCACTTT
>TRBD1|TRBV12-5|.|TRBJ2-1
CASGLVSGTGVPNEQFF
TGTGCTAGTGGTTTGGTGTCCGGGACAGGGGTGCCCAATGAGCAGTTCTTC
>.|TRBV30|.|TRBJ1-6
CAWSVRGAVYNSPLHF
TGTGCCTGGAGTGTACGGGGGGCGGTCTATAATTCACCCCTCCACTTT
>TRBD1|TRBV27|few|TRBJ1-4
CASRNRGEEKLFF
TGTGCCAGCAGGAACAGGGGGGAGGAAAAACTGTTTTTT
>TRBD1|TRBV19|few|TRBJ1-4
CASGDRGATNEKLFF
TGTGCCAGTGGCGACAGGGGCGCCACTAATGAAAAACTGTTTTTT
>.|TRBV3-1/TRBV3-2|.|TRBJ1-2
CASSPIGGGGNGYTF
TGTGCCAGCAGCCCCATTGGGGGGGGAGGGAATGGCTACACCTTC
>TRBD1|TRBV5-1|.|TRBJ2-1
CASSSRPPGTGGNEQFF
TGCGCCAGCAGCTCCCGACCCCCCGGGACAGGGGGAAATGAGCAGTTCTTC
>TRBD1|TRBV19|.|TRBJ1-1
CASSMGTGGGGAEAFF
TGTGCCAGTAGTATGGGGACAGGGGGCGGCGGGGCTGAAGCTTTCTTT
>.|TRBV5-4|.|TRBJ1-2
CASSAQIRLGGAGGYTF
TGTGCCAGCAGCGCCCAGATAAGACTGGGAGGGGCTGGAGGCTACACCTTC
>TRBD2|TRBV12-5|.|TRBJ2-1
CASGLGGANEQFF
TGTGCTAGTGGACTCGGGGGGGCGAATGAGCAGTTCTTC
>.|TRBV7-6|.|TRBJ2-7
CASSLTGGSYEQYF
TGTGCCAGCAGCTTAACCGGGGGCTCCTACGAGCAGTACTTC
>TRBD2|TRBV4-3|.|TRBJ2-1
CASSQELTSGGYNEQFF
TGCGCCAGCAGCCAAGAATTGACTAGCGGGGGGTACAATGAGCAGTTCTTC
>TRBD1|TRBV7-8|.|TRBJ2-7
CASSLFRGRPYEQYF
TGTGCCAGCAGCCTCTTCAGGGGGCGCCCCTACGAGCAGTACTTC
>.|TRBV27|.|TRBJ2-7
CASSPSSYEQYF
TGTGCCAGCAGTCCGAGCTCCTACGAGCAGTACTTC
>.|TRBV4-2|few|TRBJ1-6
CASSLERGDSHSPLHF
TGTGCCAGCAGCCTTGAAAGAGGAGACTCTCATTCACCCCTCCACTTT
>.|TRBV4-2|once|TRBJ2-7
CASSSDREQSYEQYF
TGTGCCAGCAGTTCCGACAGAGAGCAATCCTACGAGCAGTACTTC
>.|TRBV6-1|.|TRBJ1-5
CASSDRGYQPQHF
TGTGCCAGCAGTGACAGGGGTTATCAGCCCCAGCATTTT
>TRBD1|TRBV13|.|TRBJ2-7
CASSLGQGGLNEQYF
TGTGCCAGCAGCTTGGGACAGGGAGGTCTTAACGAGCAGTACTTC
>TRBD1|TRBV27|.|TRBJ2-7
CASSVGAGGFEQYF
TGTGCCAGCAGCGTGGGGGCAGGGGGCTTCGAGCAGTACTTC
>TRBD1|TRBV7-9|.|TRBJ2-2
CASSFPTGSGNGELFF
TGTGCCAGCAGCTTTCCGACAGGGTCTGGAAACGGGGAGCTGTTTTTT
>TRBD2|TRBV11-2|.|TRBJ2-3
CASRLEGLAGGTTDTQYF
TGTGCCAGCCGTTTAGAGGGGCTAGCGGGGGGAACCACAGATACGCAGTATTTT
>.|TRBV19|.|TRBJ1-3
CASSTLSGGLGNTIYF
TGTGCCAGTAGTACCCTATCCGGGGGGCTCGGAAACACCATATATTTT
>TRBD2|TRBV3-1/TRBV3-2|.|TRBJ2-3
CASSQGADSGGPSYF
TGTGCCAGCAGCCAAGGAGCAGATAGCGGGGGCCCTTCCTATTTT
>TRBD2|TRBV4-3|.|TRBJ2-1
CASSQDPGTTYNEQFF
TGCGCCAGCAGCCAGGACCCAGGGACTACCTACAATGAGCAGTTCTTC
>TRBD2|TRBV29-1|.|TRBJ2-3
CSVGALQRGAGTDTQYF
TGCAGCGTTGGCGCACTTCAGCGGGGGGCTGGCACAGATACGCAGTATTTT
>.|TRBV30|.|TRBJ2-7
CAWSVLYEQYF
TGTGCCTGGAGTGTACTATACGAGCAGTACTTC
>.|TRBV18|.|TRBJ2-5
CASSPFRIQETQYF
TGTGCCAGCTCACCATTTCGTATACAAGAGACCCAGTACTTC
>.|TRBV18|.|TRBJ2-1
CASSPTRTYNEQFF
TGTGCCAGCTCACCGACTAGGACCTACAATGAGCAGTTCTTC
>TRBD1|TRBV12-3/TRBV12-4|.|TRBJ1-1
CASGDRTFF
TGTGCCAGCGGGGACAGGACTTTCTTT
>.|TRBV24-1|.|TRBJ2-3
CATTYGDTQYF
TGTGCCACCACGTACGGGGATACGCAGTATTTT
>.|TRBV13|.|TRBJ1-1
CASSQTEPEAFF
TGTGCCAGCAGCCAGACAGAGCCTGAAGCTTTCTTT
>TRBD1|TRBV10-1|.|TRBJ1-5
CASSRGTGPRREGQPQHF
TGCGCCAGCAGCCGAGGGACAGGGCCTCGCCGGGAAGGTCAGCCCCAGCATTTT
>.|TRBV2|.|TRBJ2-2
CASNRDKNTGELFF
TGTGCCAGTAACCGGGACAAGAACACCGGGGAGCTGTTTTTT
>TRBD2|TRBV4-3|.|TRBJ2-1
CASSQDPSGSSYNEQFF
TGCGCCAGCAGCCAAGATCCAAGCGGGAGCTCCTACAATGAGCAGTTCTTC
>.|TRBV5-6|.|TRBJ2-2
CASNIGGTNTGELFF
TGTGCCAGCAACATTGGAGGTACGAACACCGGGGAGCTGTTTTTT